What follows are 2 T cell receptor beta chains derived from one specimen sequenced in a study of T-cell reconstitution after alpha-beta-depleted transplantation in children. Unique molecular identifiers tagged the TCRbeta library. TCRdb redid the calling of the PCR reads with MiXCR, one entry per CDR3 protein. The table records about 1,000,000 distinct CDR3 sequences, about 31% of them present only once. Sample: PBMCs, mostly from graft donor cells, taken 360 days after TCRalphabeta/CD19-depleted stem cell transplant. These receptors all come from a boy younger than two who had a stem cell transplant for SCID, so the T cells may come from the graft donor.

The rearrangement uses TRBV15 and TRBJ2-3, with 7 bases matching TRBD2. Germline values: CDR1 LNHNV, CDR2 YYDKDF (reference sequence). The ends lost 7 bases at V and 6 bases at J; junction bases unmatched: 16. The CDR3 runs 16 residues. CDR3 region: CATTRRAGPHTDTQYF. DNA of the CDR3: TGTGCCACCACCAGGAGAGCGGGACCGCACACCGATACGCAGTATTTT. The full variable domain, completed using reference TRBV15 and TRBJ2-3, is DAMVIQNPRYQVTQFGKPVTLSCSQTLNHNVMYWYQQKSSQAPKLLFHYYDKDFNNEADTPDNFQSRRPNTSFCFLDIRSPGLGDTAMYLCATTRRAGPHTDTQYFGPGTRLTVL.

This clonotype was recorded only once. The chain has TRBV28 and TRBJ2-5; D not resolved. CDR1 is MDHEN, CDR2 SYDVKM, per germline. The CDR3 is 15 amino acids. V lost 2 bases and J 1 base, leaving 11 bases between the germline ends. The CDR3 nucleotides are TGTGCCAGCAGTTTAAAAACAGAAACCCAAGAGACCCAGTACTTC. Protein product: CASSLKTETQETQYF.